This T cell receptor (beta chain) was retrieved from a study of regulatory T cells in long-lasting Graves disease. Study-wide results and caveats: Newly diagnosed Graves' patients exceeded persistent ones in TCR diversity.

Building the TCR beta libraries relied on iRepertoire HTBI primers, and CDR3 regions underwent Arm-PCR. TCRdb re-called the multiplex PCR reads through MiXCR, storing one row per CDR3 protein. The sample carries over 450,000 distinct CDR3 sequences, 20% to 25% recorded once. On this clonotype: Its antigen remains unknown.

Time point described: persistent/refractory GD, antithyroid drugs over 5 years with positive TRAb. RNA from PBMCs was the source of the TCR library. Graves' disease diagnoses followed American Thyroid Association guidelines. An endocrinology department in Xi'an, China, supplied the patients. Tubes containing EDTA received 8.5 to 9 milliliters of drawn peripheral blood. Material: peripheral blood mononuclear cells (PBMCs), obtained when the disease was refractory, from a patient treated with antithyroid drugs. This receptor was obtained from a female donor with Graves disease.

The CDR3 DNA follows: TGTGCCAGCAGTCCCTCGGGACAGGAATCCACAGATACGCAGTATTTT. Protein sequence: CASSPSGQESTDTQYF. The chain couples TRBV28 to TRBJ2-3, with TRBD1 identical over 8 bases. The CDR3 totals 16 residues. CDR1 is MDHEN, CDR2 SYDVKM, per germline. V lost 5 bases, J lost 2 bases, and 9 bases stayed unmatched. Full variable domain (rest looked up from reference TRBV28 and TRBJ2-3): DVKVTQSSRYLVKRTGEKVFLECVQDMDHENMFWYRQDPGLGLRLIYFSYDVKMKEKGDIPEGYSVSREKKERFSLILESASTNQTSMYLCASSPSGQESTDTQYFGPGTRLTVL.